These T cell receptor beta chains were read from a single sample in a study of blood T cell repertoires in COVID-19. Profiling relied on immunoSEQ multiplex PCR, and the TCRdb table lists in-frame clones only, not all of them. The sample has 200,000 or so clones, approximately 91% seen once; the top ten hold 6.5%. Material: peripheral blood. The receptors were sampled from a man aged 55 to 69 who had recovered from COVID-19. The CDR3 runs from the conserved cysteine through the conserved F or W. The D gene is left open where the match is weak. Not all rows give a size; the values are once, few, many and, for expanded clones, a class.

d_call: -
v_call: TRBV10-1
j_call: TRBJ1-5
clone_size: -
cdr3_aa: CASRPDKGGNQPQHF
cdr3_nt: TGCGCCAGCAGACCAGACAAGGGAGGCAATCAGCCCCAGCATTTT

d_call: TRBD1
v_call: TRBV27
j_call: TRBJ2-2
clone_size: -
cdr3_aa: CASWDRGLTGELFF
cdr3_nt: TGTGCCAGCTGGGACAGGGGGTTAACCGGGGAGCTGTTTTTT

d_call: -
v_call: TRBV11-3
j_call: TRBJ2-2
clone_size: -
cdr3_aa: CASSAIRAGELFF
cdr3_nt: TGTGCCAGCAGCGCCATCAGGGCCGGGGAGCTGTTTTTT

d_call: TRBD1
v_call: TRBV18
j_call: TRBJ1-4
clone_size: -
cdr3_aa: CASSPTGANEKLFF
cdr3_nt: TGTGCCAGCTCACCAACAGGGGCTAATGAAAAACTGTTTTTT

d_call: TRBD2
v_call: TRBV27
j_call: TRBJ2-3
clone_size: -
cdr3_aa: CASSVGLGGGPNTQYF
cdr3_nt: TGTGCCAGCAGTGTAGGACTGGGGGGAGGGCCGAATACGCAGTATTTT

d_call: TRBD2
v_call: TRBV20-1
j_call: TRBJ2-5
clone_size: -
cdr3_aa: CSASTSGGPQETQYF
cdr3_nt: TGCAGTGCTAGTACAAGCGGGGGGCCCCAAGAGACCCAGTACTTC

d_call: TRBD1
v_call: TRBV18
j_call: TRBJ2-7
clone_size: -
cdr3_aa: CASSPRTGEPYEQYF
cdr3_nt: TGTGCCAGCTCACCACGGACAGGGGAACCCTACGAGCAGTACTTC

d_call: -
v_call: TRBV2
j_call: TRBJ2-7
clone_size: -
cdr3_aa: CASSERESAGEQYF
cdr3_nt: TGTGCCAGCAGTGAAAGGGAGTCTGCGGGGGAGCAGTACTTC

d_call: -
v_call: TRBV18
j_call: TRBJ2-3
clone_size: -
cdr3_aa: CASSPYDITDTQYF
cdr3_nt: TGTGCCAGCTCACCATACGACATCACAGATACGCAGTATTTT

d_call: TRBD1
v_call: TRBV5-1
j_call: TRBJ2-2
clone_size: -
cdr3_aa: CASSWTGGMGELFF
cdr3_nt: TGCGCCAGCAGCTGGACAGGGGGCATGGGGGAGCTGTTTTTT

d_call: -
v_call: TRBV19
j_call: TRBJ2-5
clone_size: -
cdr3_aa: CASSMGSGAYQETQYF
cdr3_nt: TGTGCCAGTAGTATGGGAAGCGGAGCGTACCAAGAGACCCAGTACTTC

d_call: TRBD1
v_call: TRBV7-9
j_call: TRBJ1-4
clone_size: once
cdr3_aa: CASSSRTGEEKLFF
cdr3_nt: TGTGCCAGCAGCTCCCGGACAGGGGAGGAAAAACTGTTTTTT

d_call: TRBD1
v_call: TRBV7-9
j_call: TRBJ2-7
clone_size: -
cdr3_aa: CASSLGTGGSSAYEQYF
cdr3_nt: TGTGCCAGCAGCTTGGGGACAGGGGGGAGCTCGGCCTACGAGCAGTACTTC

d_call: -
v_call: TRBV18
j_call: TRBJ1-2
clone_size: -
cdr3_aa: CASSPNPDLNYGYTF
cdr3_nt: TGTGCCAGCTCACCGAACCCAGACTTAAACTATGGCTACACCTTC

d_call: TRBD2
v_call: TRBV7-2
j_call: TRBJ2-1
clone_size: -
cdr3_aa: CASRAASGRNEQFF
cdr3_nt: TGTGCCAGCAGGGCGGCTAGCGGGAGAAATGAGCAGTTCTTC

d_call: TRBD1
v_call: TRBV6-1
j_call: TRBJ1-5
clone_size: -
cdr3_aa: CASSENRGYNQPQHF
cdr3_nt: TGTGCCAGCAGTGAAAACAGGGGCTACAATCAGCCCCAGCATTTT

d_call: -
v_call: TRBV7-3
j_call: TRBJ1-4
clone_size: -
cdr3_aa: CASSSIFSLGEVATNEKLFF
cdr3_nt: TGTGCCAGCAGCTCCATCTTTTCTCTCGGGGAAGTCGCGACTAATGAAAAACTGTTTTTT

d_call: -
v_call: TRBV5-1
j_call: TRBJ2-7
clone_size: -
cdr3_aa: CASSGGARPDEQYF
cdr3_nt: TGCGCCAGCAGCGGGGGGGCGCGCCCTGACGAGCAGTACTTC

d_call: -
v_call: TRBV28
j_call: TRBJ1-5
clone_size: -
cdr3_aa: CASSLSGIGQPQHF
cdr3_nt: TGTGCCAGCAGTTTAAGCGGAATCGGTCAGCCCCAGCATTTT

d_call: -
v_call: TRBV6-5
j_call: TRBJ1-1
clone_size: -
cdr3_aa: CASTQLRNTEAFF
cdr3_nt: TGTGCCAGCACCCAACTAAGAAACACTGAAGCTTTCTTT

d_call: TRBD1
v_call: TRBV28
j_call: TRBJ1-1
clone_size: -
cdr3_aa: CASSLDRGNTEAFF
cdr3_nt: TGTGCCAGCAGTTTGGACAGGGGGAACACTGAAGCTTTCTTT

d_call: -
v_call: TRBV5-6
j_call: TRBJ2-3
clone_size: once
cdr3_aa: CARGRGRGVNTDTQYF
cdr3_nt: TGTGCCAGAGGTAGGGGCAGGGGGGTGAACACAGATACGCAGTATTTT

d_call: -
v_call: TRBV5-6
j_call: TRBJ2-4
clone_size: -
cdr3_aa: CASSLGSTENIQYF
cdr3_nt: TGTGCCAGCAGCTTGGGGTCGACAGAAAACATTCAGTACTTC

d_call: TRBD1
v_call: TRBV6-2/TRBV6-3
j_call: TRBJ1-4
clone_size: -
cdr3_aa: CASSYSPTVQGETEKLFF
cdr3_nt: TGTGCCAGCAGTTACTCCCCTACGGTCCAGGGGGAGACTGAAAAACTGTTTTTT

d_call: -
v_call: TRBV5-1
j_call: TRBJ2-6
clone_size: -
cdr3_aa: CASSLEAGARGANVLTF
cdr3_nt: TGCGCCAGCAGCTTGGAAGCAGGGGCAAGGGGGGCCAACGTCCTGACTTTC

d_call: TRBD2
v_call: TRBV2
j_call: TRBJ2-3
clone_size: -
cdr3_aa: CASKKLAEITDTQYF
cdr3_nt: TGTGCCAGCAAAAAACTAGCGGAGATCACAGATACGCAGTATTTT

d_call: TRBD1
v_call: TRBV28
j_call: TRBJ1-1
clone_size: once
cdr3_aa: CASSSRDRVMNTEAFF
cdr3_nt: TGTGCCAGCAGTTCCCGGGACAGGGTGATGAACACTGAAGCTTTCTTT

d_call: -
v_call: TRBV10-3
j_call: TRBJ1-4
clone_size: -
cdr3_aa: CAISERWNEKLFF
cdr3_nt: TGTGCCATCAGTGAGCGGTGGAATGAAAAACTGTTTTTT

d_call: TRBD2
v_call: TRBV2
j_call: TRBJ2-7
clone_size: once
cdr3_aa: CASSDVAGGRSYEQYF
cdr3_nt: TGTGCCAGCAGTGATGTAGCGGGAGGGCGCTCCTACGAGCAGTACTTC

d_call: -
v_call: TRBV5-6
j_call: TRBJ2-3
clone_size: -
cdr3_aa: CASSLEAQGNTDTQYF
cdr3_nt: TGTGCCAGCAGCTTGGAAGCGCAGGGCAACACAGATACGCAGTATTTT

d_call: -
v_call: TRBV2
j_call: TRBJ1-1
clone_size: -
cdr3_aa: CAIKAGGTTEAFF
cdr3_nt: TGTGCCATTAAGGCGGGGGGTACGACTGAAGCTTTCTTT

d_call: -
v_call: TRBV9
j_call: TRBJ1-2
clone_size: -
cdr3_aa: CASSVEQDLYGYTF
cdr3_nt: TGTGCCAGCAGCGTAGAGCAGGATCTCTATGGCTACACCTTC

d_call: -
v_call: TRBV2
j_call: TRBJ2-5
clone_size: -
cdr3_aa: CASSDTSGLGGLETQYF
cdr3_nt: TGTGCCAGCAGTGATACTTCCGGTCTTGGTGGTTTAGAGACCCAGTACTTC